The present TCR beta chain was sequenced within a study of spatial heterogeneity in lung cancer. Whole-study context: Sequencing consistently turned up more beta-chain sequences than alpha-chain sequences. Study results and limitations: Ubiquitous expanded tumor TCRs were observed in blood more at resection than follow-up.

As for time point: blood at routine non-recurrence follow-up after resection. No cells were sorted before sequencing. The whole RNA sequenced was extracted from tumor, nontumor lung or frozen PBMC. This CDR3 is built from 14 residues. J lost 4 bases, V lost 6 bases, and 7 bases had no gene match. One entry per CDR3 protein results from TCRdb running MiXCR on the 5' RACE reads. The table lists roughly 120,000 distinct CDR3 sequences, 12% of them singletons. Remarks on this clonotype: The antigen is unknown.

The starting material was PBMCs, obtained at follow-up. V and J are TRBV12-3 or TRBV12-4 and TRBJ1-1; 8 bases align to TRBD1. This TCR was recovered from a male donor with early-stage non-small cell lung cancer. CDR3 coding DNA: TGTGCCAGCAGCGCCCTTACAGGGGGCACTGAAGCTTTCTTT. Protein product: CASSALTGGTEAFF.